The 8 T cell receptor beta chains below were found in one sample sequenced in a study of blood T cells in healthy people across ages. Primers used in a second PCR of roughly 6 to 11 cycles were a sample-barcoded 5' primer and a J-beta primer mix. TCRdb called the 5' RACE reads again in MiXCR, with one record for every CDR3 protein. The table shows around 650,000 distinct CDR3 sequences, with 40% to 45% occurring only once. The sequenced sample was blood. The source is an elderly man in good health.

Regarding this clonotype: One end of the junction is discordant with germline, which a read error may explain. The chain links TRBV6-5 to TRBJ1-1; D remains ambiguous. Per the germline V gene, CDR1 is MNHEY and CDR2 is SVGAGI. This CDR3 comprises 16 residues. CDR3 protein: CASSYSGIRMNTEVFF. In DNA, the CDR3 is TGTGCCAGCAGTTACTCAGGCATAAGAATGAACACTGAAGTTTTCTTT.

In the case of this clonotype: A much larger clone lies one base from this, so it may be a read error. The genes are TRBV18 and TRBJ2-4; 9 bases agree with TRBD1. The DNA end is more similar to TRBJ2-7, so the J call may be wrong. Germline assignment: CDR1 KGHSH and CDR2 LQKENI. The CDR3 consists of 15 residues. CDR3 sequence (DNA): TGTGTCAGCTCACAACCGGGACAGGGAGCCTACGAGCAGTACTTC. This sequence encodes CVSSQPGQGAYEQYF.

This chain uses TRBV5-1 with TRBJ1-1; TRBD1 is a possible D gene (5 bases). Germline CDR1 is SGHRS and CDR2 is YFSETQ. The CDR3 covers 16 residues. Between the trimmed V and J ends, which lost 1 base and 0 bases, there was a span of 13 bases. The CDR3 DNA is TGCGCCAGCAGCTTGTCCCAGGGCGCCTTGAACACTGAAGCTTTCTTT. This sequence encodes CASSLSQGALNTEAFF.

This clonotype was seen a handful of times. V is TRBV7-8 and J is TRBJ2-4; D ambiguous. Germline V gene sequence: CDR1 SGHVS, CDR2 FQNEAQ. The CDR3 has 15 amino acids. Trimming removed 6 bases from V and 0 bases from J, with 12 bases in between. The CDR3 loop is CASSPMELAKNIQYF. CDR3 DNA sequence: TGTGCCAGCAGTCCAATGGAGCTAGCCAAAAACATTCAGTACTTC.

In this sample, this clonotype turned up many times. The V call is TRBV27, the J call TRBJ1-1, with D unresolved. CDR1 is MNHEY, CDR2 SMNVEV, per germline (reference sequence). V lost 2 bases, J lost 2 bases, and 12 bases lay in between. The CDR3 is made up of 15 amino acids. Here the CDR3 reads CASSLKRGTNTEAFF. CDR3 DNA: TGTGCCAGCAGTTTAAAACGGGGTACCAACACTGAAGCTTTCTTT.

This clonotype was observed a few times. The chain employs TRBV25-1 and TRBJ2-7, with 7 bases that match TRBD1. After removal of 2 bases from V and 3 bases from J, the junction contained 7 bases not matched to a gene. The CDR3 extends over 15 amino acids. Germline V lookup: CDR1 MGHDK, CDR2 SYGVNS. CDR3 sequence reads: CASSEPGTALYEQYF. DNA for the CDR3: TGTGCCAGCAGTGAACCCGGGACAGCCCTCTACGAGCAGTACTTC.

The V gene is TRBV2, the J gene TRBJ2-5; a weak D match, TRBD1 (6 bases). Per germline, CDR1 SNHLY and CDR2 FYNNEI. V lost 4 bases and J 5 bases, leaving 14 bases between the germline ends. The CDR3 has 14 residues. Written as DNA, the CDR3 is TGTGCCAGCAGTGTCCTTGGGGGCTCCGAGACCCAGTACTTC. Translating gives CASSVLGGSETQYF.

V usage is TRBV25-1 and J usage is TRBJ2-4; D remains unclear. The J call may be faulty, since TRBJ2-7 better matches the DNA end. Per germline, CDR1 MGHDK and CDR2 SYGVNS. The CDR3 is 13 residues long. This CDR3 is CASSEYGPYEQYF. Written as DNA, the CDR3 is TGTGCCAGCAGTGAATACGGCCCCTACGAGCAGTACTTC.